The subject of this entry is one T cell receptor beta chain. Its specificity is unknown. These data originate in a study of T cell responses to AZD1222 COVID-19 vaccine. Whole-study context: Second-dose intervals near 4 or 12 weeks were combined. The study, taken as a whole, reports: Regions left unmutated in variants are reportedly the target of nearly half of spike-specific TCRs. CD4 TCRs covered the whole spike, strongest at regions 160-218 and 743-854. Among the donors, most were white British and more were female, and clonal diversity was possibly underestimated.

TCRdb's table, derived via immunoSEQ multiplex PCR, lists solely in-frame clones and lacks some. Among around 70,000 clones, approximately 81% were seen once, and the ten largest hold roughly 22%. This CDR3 spans 15 amino acids. The germline gives CDR1 SGHAT, CDR2 FQNNGV. Trimming at V came to 4 bases and at J to 4 bases, leaving 8 bases not matched to a gene. The clonotype comes from an adult in good health. The chain has TRBV11-2 and TRBJ2-5; 8 nucleotides line up with TRBD2. Sequenced material: peripheral blood, taken on day 0 of AZD1222 vaccination. CDR3 nucleotides: TGTGCCAGCAGCTCCCGCGGGGGGCTTGGAGAGACCCAGTACTTC. It codes for CASSSRGGLGETQYF.